This is a list of T cell receptor beta chains from one sample in a study of cytomegalovirus exposure and HLA in healthy donors. The repertoire was sequenced with immunoSEQ multiplex PCR; TCRdb's copy has only in-frame clones and lacks some. The table includes some 130,000 clones, roughly three quarters detected once. The sequenced sample was PBMCs. The origin of the receptors is a woman in her thirties or forties in good health and CMV-seronegative. Each CDR3 is given with its conserved first and last residue. Each record gives: D gene, clone size, J gene, V gene, CDR3 protein, CDR3 DNA. The D gene is left open where the match is weak. Size is stated for part of the rows, as once, few or many counts, or as a class when the clone is expanded.

D gene: NA
clone size: NA
J gene: TRBJ1-2
V gene: TRBV6-5
CDR3 protein: CASSYSAAPNYGYTF
CDR3 DNA: TGTGCCAGCAGTTACTCGGCAGCGCCAAACTATGGCTACACCTTC

D gene: NA
clone size: NA
J gene: TRBJ2-1
V gene: TRBV6-5
CDR3 protein: CASTPGQSYNEQFF
CDR3 DNA: TGTGCCAGCACCCCGGGACAATCCTACAATGAGCAGTTCTTC

D gene: NA
clone size: NA
J gene: TRBJ2-1
V gene: TRBV6-6
CDR3 protein: CASSSGQDNEQFF
CDR3 DNA: TGTGCCAGCAGTTCGGGACAAGACAATGAGCAGTTCTTC

D gene: NA
clone size: NA
J gene: TRBJ2-1
V gene: TRBV7-3
CDR3 protein: CASSLSGGLGRNEQFF
CDR3 DNA: TGTGCCAGCAGCTTATCAGGGGGACTAGGACGAAATGAGCAGTTCTTC

D gene: TRBD2
clone size: NA
J gene: TRBJ2-3
V gene: TRBV4-1
CDR3 protein: CASSQSSGDTDTQYF
CDR3 DNA: TGCGCCAGCAGCCAATCTAGCGGGGACACAGATACGCAGTATTTT

D gene: NA
clone size: NA
J gene: TRBJ1-2
V gene: TRBV27
CDR3 protein: CASSVGRASYNYGYTF
CDR3 DNA: TGTGCCAGCAGCGTTGGCCGAGCGTCCTATAACTATGGCTACACCTTC

D gene: TRBD1
clone size: NA
J gene: TRBJ1-1
V gene: TRBV15
CDR3 protein: CATSRDLGQGFEAFF
CDR3 DNA: TGTGCCACCAGCAGAGATCTTGGACAGGGCTTTGAAGCTTTCTTT

D gene: TRBD1
clone size: NA
J gene: TRBJ2-3
V gene: TRBV6-4
CDR3 protein: CASSEVRGSTDTQYF
CDR3 DNA: TGTGCCAGCAGTGAAGTCAGGGGGTCGACAGATACGCAGTATTTT

D gene: NA
clone size: once
J gene: TRBJ2-7
V gene: TRBV5-1
CDR3 protein: CASAVREFYEQYF
CDR3 DNA: TGCGCCAGTGCCGTTCGGGAATTCTACGAGCAGTACTTC

D gene: NA
clone size: NA
J gene: TRBJ1-2
V gene: TRBV6-5
CDR3 protein: CASRPTGVYGYTF
CDR3 DNA: TGTGCCAGCAGACCTACAGGAGTCTATGGCTACACCTTC

D gene: NA
clone size: NA
J gene: TRBJ1-3
V gene: TRBV15
CDR3 protein: CATRVTGSGNTIYF
CDR3 DNA: TGTGCCACCAGGGTAACGGGCTCTGGAAACACCATATATTTT

D gene: NA
clone size: few
J gene: TRBJ2-3
V gene: TRBV7-2
CDR3 protein: CASSLALTDTQYF
CDR3 DNA: TGTGCCAGCAGCTTAGCCCTCACAGATACGCAGTATTTT

D gene: NA
clone size: many
J gene: TRBJ1-3
V gene: TRBV7-9
CDR3 protein: CASSSQRSSGNTIYF
CDR3 DNA: TGTGCCAGCAGCTCTCAGCGGAGCTCTGGAAACACCATATATTTT

D gene: NA
clone size: NA
J gene: TRBJ1-1
V gene: TRBV10-3
CDR3 protein: CAISDQSEAFF
CDR3 DNA: TGTGCCATCAGTGATCAGTCTGAAGCTTTCTTT

D gene: NA
clone size: NA
J gene: TRBJ1-4
V gene: TRBV6-5
CDR3 protein: CASMGPNEKLFF
CDR3 DNA: TGTGCCAGCATGGGGCCTAATGAAAAACTGTTTTTT

D gene: NA
clone size: few
J gene: TRBJ2-5
V gene: TRBV9
CDR3 protein: CASNVGKGGGVQYF
CDR3 DNA: TGTGCCAGCAACGTAGGGAAAGGAGGTGGGGTGCAGTACTTC

D gene: NA
clone size: NA
J gene: TRBJ1-5
V gene: TRBV7-9
CDR3 protein: CASSQGWGNQPQHF
CDR3 DNA: TGTGCCAGCAGCCAGGGTTGGGGCAATCAGCCCCAGCATTTT

D gene: NA
clone size: NA
J gene: TRBJ2-7
V gene: TRBV18
CDR3 protein: CASSQTPYEQYF
CDR3 DNA: TGTGCCAGCTCACAGACACCATACGAGCAGTACTTC

D gene: TRBD1
clone size: NA
J gene: TRBJ1-1
V gene: TRBV2
CDR3 protein: CASSGQGVGNTEAFF
CDR3 DNA: TGTGCCAGCAGCGGACAGGGGGTCGGGAACACTGAAGCTTTCTTT

D gene: TRBD1
clone size: NA
J gene: TRBJ1-1
V gene: TRBV11-2
CDR3 protein: CASSSTGDRGSAFF
CDR3 DNA: TGTGCCAGCAGCTCCACTGGAGACAGGGGGTCAGCTTTCTTT

D gene: NA
clone size: NA
J gene: TRBJ1-1
V gene: TRBV28
CDR3 protein: CASSITGGSCEAFF
CDR3 DNA: TGTGCCAGCAGTATTACGGGGGGGTCATGTGAAGCTTTCTTT

D gene: TRBD1
clone size: NA
J gene: TRBJ2-7
V gene: TRBV27
CDR3 protein: CASSPRPRTGDPYEQYF
CDR3 DNA: TGTGCCAGCAGTCCCAGGCCCCGGACAGGGGATCCTTACGAGCAGTACTTC

D gene: NA
clone size: NA
J gene: TRBJ2-4
V gene: TRBV19
CDR3 protein: CASSIAGTKNIQYF
CDR3 DNA: TGTGCCAGTAGTATAGCCGGGACCAAAAACATTCAGTACTTC

D gene: TRBD2
clone size: NA
J gene: TRBJ2-3
V gene: TRBV6-5
CDR3 protein: CAISSGGDTQYF
CDR3 DNA: TGTGCCATCTCCTCGGGGGGAGATACGCAGTATTTT

D gene: NA
clone size: NA
J gene: TRBJ2-1
V gene: TRBV4-3
CDR3 protein: CASSHNYNEQFF
CDR3 DNA: TGCGCCAGCAGCCACAACTACAATGAGCAGTTCTTC

D gene: TRBD1
clone size: NA
J gene: TRBJ2-3
V gene: TRBV6-5
CDR3 protein: CASSRPAGGPDTQYF
CDR3 DNA: TGTGCCAGCAGTCGCCCGGCAGGGGGCCCTGATACGCAGTATTTT

D gene: NA
clone size: few
J gene: TRBJ1-2
V gene: TRBV19
CDR3 protein: CASKETLAYGYTF
CDR3 DNA: TGTGCCAGTAAGGAGACGTTGGCCTATGGCTACACCTTC

D gene: NA
clone size: NA
J gene: TRBJ1-6
V gene: TRBV10-2
CDR3 protein: CASSNTGLGNSPLHF
CDR3 DNA: TGCGCCAGCAGTAATACCGGACTCGGCAATTCACCCCTCCACTTT

D gene: NA
clone size: NA
J gene: TRBJ1-2
V gene: TRBV6-5
CDR3 protein: CASSYSQGRVYGYTF
CDR3 DNA: TGTGCCAGCAGTTACTCCCAGGGCCGGGTCTATGGCTACACCTTC

D gene: NA
clone size: NA
J gene: TRBJ1-2
V gene: TRBV2
CDR3 protein: CASSGGGNYGYTF
CDR3 DNA: TGTGCCAGCAGTGGCGGAGGGAACTATGGCTACACCTTC

D gene: NA
clone size: NA
J gene: TRBJ1-2
V gene: TRBV28
CDR3 protein: CASSLISYGYTF
CDR3 DNA: TGTGCCAGCAGTCTTATCAGCTATGGCTACACCTTC

D gene: NA
clone size: NA
J gene: TRBJ1-1
V gene: TRBV19
CDR3 protein: CASSIDRQGNTEAFF
CDR3 DNA: TGTGCCAGTAGTATAGATCGGCAGGGGAACACTGAAGCTTTCTTT

D gene: TRBD1
clone size: NA
J gene: TRBJ1-2
V gene: TRBV7-2
CDR3 protein: CASSSPTGSYGYTF
CDR3 DNA: TGTGCCAGCAGCTCACCGACAGGGAGCTATGGCTACACCTTC

D gene: NA
clone size: NA
J gene: TRBJ2-3
V gene: TRBV5-1
CDR3 protein: CASSVRAADTQYF
CDR3 DNA: TGCGCCAGCAGCGTTAGAGCGGCAGATACGCAGTATTTT

D gene: NA
clone size: NA
J gene: TRBJ1-6
V gene: TRBV6-1
CDR3 protein: CASSEVQGAPLHF
CDR3 DNA: TGTGCCAGCAGTGAAGTTCAGGGTGCACCCCTCCACTTT

D gene: NA
clone size: NA
J gene: TRBJ1-1
V gene: TRBV27
CDR3 protein: CASSSRQVMNTEAFF
CDR3 DNA: TGTGCCAGCAGTTCCCGACAGGTGATGAACACTGAAGCTTTCTTT

D gene: NA
clone size: NA
J gene: TRBJ1-2
V gene: TRBV7-9
CDR3 protein: CASSLDALTFYGYTF
CDR3 DNA: TGTGCCAGCAGCTTAGACGCGCTAACCTTCTATGGCTACACCTTC

D gene: NA
clone size: once
J gene: TRBJ1-3
V gene: TRBV19
CDR3 protein: CASSIEYSGNTIYF
CDR3 DNA: TGTGCCAGTAGTATAGAGTACTCTGGAAACACCATATATTTT

D gene: NA
clone size: NA
J gene: TRBJ2-5
V gene: TRBV5-1
CDR3 protein: CASSFFRGQETQYF
CDR3 DNA: TGCGCCAGCAGCTTCTTCCGGGGACAAGAGACCCAGTACTTC

D gene: NA
clone size: NA
J gene: TRBJ1-2
V gene: TRBV19
CDR3 protein: CASSLRASDYGYTF
CDR3 DNA: TGTGCCAGCTCCCTCAGGGCTTCGGACTATGGCTACACCTTC

D gene: NA
clone size: NA
J gene: TRBJ2-5
V gene: TRBV5-1
CDR3 protein: CASSLGGSNQETQYF
CDR3 DNA: TGCGCCAGCAGCTTGGGGGGCAGTAACCAAGAGACCCAGTACTTC

D gene: TRBD1
clone size: NA
J gene: TRBJ1-6
V gene: TRBV25-1
CDR3 protein: CASRYGTGNSPLHF
CDR3 DNA: TGTGCCAGCAGATACGGGACAGGGAATTCACCCCTCCACTTT

D gene: NA
clone size: NA
J gene: TRBJ2-2
V gene: TRBV10-3
CDR3 protein: CAIGGASWNTGELFF
CDR3 DNA: TGTGCCATCGGAGGGGCCTCATGGAACACCGGGGAGCTGTTTTTT

D gene: NA
clone size: NA
J gene: TRBJ1-1
V gene: TRBV28
CDR3 protein: CASSFASTSGTEAFF
CDR3 DNA: TGTGCCAGCAGCTTTGCCTCTACATCGGGCACTGAAGCTTTCTTT

D gene: NA
clone size: NA
J gene: TRBJ2-1
V gene: TRBV29-1
CDR3 protein: CSVTNRGSYNEQFF
CDR3 DNA: TGCAGCGTTACCAACCGGGGTTCCTACAATGAGCAGTTCTTC

D gene: TRBD1
clone size: NA
J gene: TRBJ1-3
V gene: TRBV7-8
CDR3 protein: CASSLGTVDSGNTIYF
CDR3 DNA: TGTGCCAGCAGCCTTGGGACAGTAGACTCTGGAAACACCATATATTTT

D gene: NA
clone size: NA
J gene: TRBJ1-1
V gene: TRBV2
CDR3 protein: CASWGQGSTSGTEAFF
CDR3 DNA: TGTGCCAGCTGGGGGCAGGGGTCTACCTCCGGGACTGAAGCTTTCTTT

D gene: NA
clone size: NA
J gene: TRBJ1-3
V gene: TRBV6-5
CDR3 protein: CASSYSADSGNTIYF
CDR3 DNA: TGTGCCAGCAGTTACTCGGCAGACTCTGGAAACACCATATATTTT

D gene: NA
clone size: NA
J gene: TRBJ1-1
V gene: TRBV28
CDR3 protein: CASSLPQGNTEAFF
CDR3 DNA: TGTGCCAGCAGTTTGCCCCAGGGAAACACTGAAGCTTTCTTT

D gene: TRBD1
clone size: NA
J gene: TRBJ1-1
V gene: TRBV5-1
CDR3 protein: CASSPAGTGDTEAFF
CDR3 DNA: TGCGCCAGCAGCCCGGCCGGGACAGGGGACACTGAAGCTTTCTTT

D gene: NA
clone size: NA
J gene: TRBJ1-1
V gene: TRBV19
CDR3 protein: CASSGQMNTEAFF
CDR3 DNA: TGTGCCAGTAGCGGACAGATGAACACTGAAGCTTTCTTT

D gene: TRBD1
clone size: once
J gene: TRBJ1-1
V gene: TRBV5-1
CDR3 protein: CASTLPGTGPETEAFF
CDR3 DNA: TGCGCCAGCACCCTACCCGGGACAGGGCCGGAAACTGAAGCTTTCTTT

D gene: NA
clone size: few
J gene: TRBJ1-2
V gene: TRBV6-5
CDR3 protein: CAIRTGYYGYTF
CDR3 DNA: TGTGCCATCCGAACAGGGTACTATGGCTACACCTTC

D gene: NA
clone size: NA
J gene: TRBJ2-6
V gene: TRBV5-6
CDR3 protein: CASSLGTVNVLTF
CDR3 DNA: TGTGCCAGCAGCTTGGGGACAGTCAACGTCCTGACTTTC

D gene: TRBD1
clone size: NA
J gene: TRBJ1-1
V gene: TRBV4-3
CDR3 protein: CASSQDTGGPNTEAFF
CDR3 DNA: TGCGCCAGCAGCCAAGATACAGGGGGCCCGAATACTGAAGCTTTCTTT